This T cell receptor beta chain was recovered during a study of cytomegalovirus exposure and HLA in healthy donors. Study-level information: Across 300 to 400 genotyped donors, approximately 80% landed in the Caucasian-associated ancestry cluster.

Study-level points and caveats: The study put 150 to 200 TCR beta chains on its list as cytomegalovirus-associated.

On this clone itself: Its matching antigen is unknown.

Primers included in the PCR were 60 Vbeta and 13 Jbeta primers. The assay was immunoSEQ multiplex PCR, and TCRdb's table has in-frame clones only and misses some. The sample has 100,000 to 150,000 clones, 81% seen once. There are 14 residues in the CDR3. CDR1 is MNHEY, CDR2 SVGAGI, per germline. The chain employs TRBV6-5 and TRBJ2-5; 7 bases line up with TRBD1. The J call could be wrong; TRBJ2-7 is a better fit for the DNA end. The source is a woman between 35 and 50 years old in good health and CMV-seropositive. The material sequenced was PBMCs. For the CDR3, the DNA is TGTGCCAGCAGTTCGACAGGGCTTTCCTACGAGCAGTACTTC. This encodes CASSSTGLSYEQYF.